This T cell receptor beta chain was sequenced in a study of blood T cell repertoires in COVID-19. Overall study: The samples span acute and convalescent COVID-19 from the United States, Italy and Spain. PBMCs, B-cell-depleted T cells, or T cells provided the cDNA or gDNA that made up the material.

Germline trimming cut 3 bases from V and 7 bases from J; bases unmatched to any gene: 8. Germline CDR1 LNHDA, CDR2 SQIVND (reference sequence). CDR3 length: 15 amino acids. Per the authors' pipeline: Amplification from reference gene primers served as the basis for estimated nucleated cell counts. Measured with immunoSEQ multiplex PCR; TCRdb has only the in-frame clones, and not every one. V, J and clone size were drawn from that table, and D and trimming were deduced from the DNA. The profile shows roughly 260,000 clones, 88% of them singletons. Sequencing used peripheral blood. This sequence joins TRBV19 and TRBJ1-5; 8 bases are shared with TRBD1. The receptor was derived from a man in his fifties or sixties who had recovered from COVID-19. CDR3 sequence reads: CASSMKDRGRQPQHF. The CDR3, as DNA: TGTGCCAGTAGTATGAAAGACAGGGGACGGCAGCCCCAGCATTTT.